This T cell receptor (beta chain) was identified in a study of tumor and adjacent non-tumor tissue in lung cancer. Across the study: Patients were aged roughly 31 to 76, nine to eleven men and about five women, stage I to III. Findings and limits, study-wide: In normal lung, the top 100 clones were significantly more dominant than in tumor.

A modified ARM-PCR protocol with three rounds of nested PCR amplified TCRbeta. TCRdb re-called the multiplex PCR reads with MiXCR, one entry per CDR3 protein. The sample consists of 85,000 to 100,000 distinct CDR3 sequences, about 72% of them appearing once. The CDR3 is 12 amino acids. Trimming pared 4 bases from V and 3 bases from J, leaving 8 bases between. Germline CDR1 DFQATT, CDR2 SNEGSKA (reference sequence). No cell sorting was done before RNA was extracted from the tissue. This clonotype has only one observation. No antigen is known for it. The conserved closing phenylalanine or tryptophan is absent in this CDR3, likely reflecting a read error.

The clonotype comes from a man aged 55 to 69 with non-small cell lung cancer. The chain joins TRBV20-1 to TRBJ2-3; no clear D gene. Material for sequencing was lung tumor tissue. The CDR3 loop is CSAISSTDTQYL. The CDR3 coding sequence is TGCAGTGCTATCAGTAGTACAGATACGCAGTATCTT.